This is a list of T cell receptor beta chains from one sample in a study of cytomegalovirus exposure and HLA in healthy donors. TCRdb's table, derived via immunoSEQ multiplex PCR, lists solely in-frame clones and lacks some. This sample has 150,000 to 200,000 clones, with around 83% found just once. Sequencing input: PBMCs. These receptor sequences come from a man aged 35 to 55 in good health and CMV-seropositive. Each CDR3 is given without its conserved first and last residue. The size field is filled for only some rows; it gives once, few, many or a size class.

V,J,size,CDR3
TRBV28,TRBJ2-7,few,ASSTRAGGLEQY
TRBV18,TRBJ1-2,.,ASSPPQGDYGYT
TRBV6-1,TRBJ2-2,.,AGGGLAGPTGELF
TRBV5-1,TRBJ2-3,.,ASSLAGGSANTQY
TRBV2,TRBJ1-6,few,ASSADNSPLH
TRBV4-1,.,.,ASIGTSSYEQY
TRBV30,TRBJ1-1,.,AWRNPAGGNTEAF
TRBV7-2,TRBJ2-7,.,ASSLKGGTREQY
TRBV30,TRBJ2-7,.,AWRGGTPGEQY
TRBV5-1,TRBJ2-1,.,ASSLAGGRYNEQF
TRBV19,TRBJ2-1,few,ASLRQVGAEQF
TRBV11-2,TRBJ2-7,.,ASRHNRGIGNEQY
TRBV25-1,TRBJ2-2,.,ASSPSTGAGNTGELF
TRBV4-3,TRBJ1-4,.,ASSQVREAPEKLF
TRBV30,TRBJ2-2,.,ACTSGSGGTGELF
TRBV6-5,TRBJ2-7,.,ASSLTPGLALEQY
TRBV19,TRBJ1-1,.,ASSILTNIEAF
TRBV6-6,TRBJ1-1,.,ASSYNRVTEAF
TRBV2,TRBJ1-1,.,ASRQGVAF
TRBV29-1,TRBJ2-4,.,SVETGGIQY
TRBV6-5,TRBJ1-2,.,ASTMGDEGGGYT
TRBV6-5,TRBJ1-5,.,ASSSDRNSNQPQH
TRBV5-4,TRBJ2-1,.,ASSRGQGEVGEQF
TRBV4-2,TRBJ2-3,.,ASSQEGSSGTDTQY
TRBV5-1,TRBJ2-1,.,ASSLGLAEDEQF
TRBV7-2,TRBJ2-7,.,ASSSHPDSRYEQY
TRBV6-5,TRBJ1-5,.,ASSYSLNQPQH
TRBV25-1,TRBJ2-1,.,ASSGEVQVGNEQF
TRBV11-2,TRBJ2-6,.,ASRRYGANVLT
TRBV5-4,TRBJ2-5,.,ASSRGGERLQETQY
TRBV7-9,TRBJ2-3,once,ASSLSQVSTDTQY
TRBV11-2,TRBJ2-5,.,ASSSRREQY
TRBV11-2,TRBJ1-3,.,ASSWTGEAGNTIY
TRBV28,TRBJ1-2,.,ASSSTGHSLSYT
TRBV4-3,TRBJ2-7,once,ASSQDPAPSGSTKQY
TRBV10-2,TRBJ1-2,.,ASRAGNLDGYT
TRBV6-4,TRBJ2-2,.,ASRHTGAPTGELF
TRBV5-1,TRBJ2-5,.,ASSLVSGQETQY
TRBV10-3,TRBJ2-6,.,VIGGPKSGANVLT
TRBV28,TRBJ2-1,.,ASIFTGVNNEQF
TRBV5-6,TRBJ2-7,.,ASSLAGTGYDHEQY
TRBV5-1,TRBJ2-2,.,ASSTTGTGTLRELF
TRBV11-3,TRBJ2-1,.,ASSKPGLNNEQF
TRBV7-2,TRBJ1-2,.,ASSFMGQGAYGYT
TRBV4-1,TRBJ2-1,once,ASSQVLALRRNEQF
TRBV30,TRBJ1-2,.,AWSVLARRYT
TRBV5-1,TRBJ2-7,.,ASSLESGTSGRATYEQY
TRBV2,TRBJ2-3,.,ASIWVRLAGGTSTDTQY
TRBV30,.,.,AWRGLAGGPSYEQY